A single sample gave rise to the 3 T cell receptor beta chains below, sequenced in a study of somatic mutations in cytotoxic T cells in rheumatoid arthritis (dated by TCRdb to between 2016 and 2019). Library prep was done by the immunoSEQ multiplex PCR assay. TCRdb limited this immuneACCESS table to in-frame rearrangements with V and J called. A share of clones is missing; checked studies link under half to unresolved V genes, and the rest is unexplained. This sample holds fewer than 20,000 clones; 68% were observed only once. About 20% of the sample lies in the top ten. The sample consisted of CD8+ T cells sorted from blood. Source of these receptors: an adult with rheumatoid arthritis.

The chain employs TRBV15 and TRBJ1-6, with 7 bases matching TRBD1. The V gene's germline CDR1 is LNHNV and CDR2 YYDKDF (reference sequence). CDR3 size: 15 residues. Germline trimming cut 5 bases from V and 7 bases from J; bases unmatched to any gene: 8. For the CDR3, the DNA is TGTGCCACCAGCGGTCGTGGGACAGAGAATTCACCCCTCCACTTT. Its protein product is CATSGRGTENSPLHF.

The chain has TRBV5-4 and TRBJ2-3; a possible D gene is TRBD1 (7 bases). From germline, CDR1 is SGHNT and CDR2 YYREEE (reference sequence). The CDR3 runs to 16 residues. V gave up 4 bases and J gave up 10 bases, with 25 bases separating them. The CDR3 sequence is CASSPPGGSWGNPQYF. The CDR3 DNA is TGTGCCAGCAGCCCCCCAGGGGGGTCGTGGGGAAATCCGCAGTATTTT.

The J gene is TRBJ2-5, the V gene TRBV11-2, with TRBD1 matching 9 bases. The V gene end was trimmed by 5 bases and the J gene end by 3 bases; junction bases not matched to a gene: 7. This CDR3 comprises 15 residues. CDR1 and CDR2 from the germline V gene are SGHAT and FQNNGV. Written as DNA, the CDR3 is TGTGCCAGCAGCCCAGGGGACAGGGTAAAAGAGACCCAGTACTTC. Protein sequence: CASSPGDRVKETQYF.